The next 24 T cell receptor beta chains were all read from a single sample in a study of cytomegalovirus exposure and HLA in healthy donors. The PCR ran on 60 Vbeta and 13 Jbeta primers. The repertoire was sequenced with immunoSEQ multiplex PCR; TCRdb's copy has only in-frame clones and lacks some. The sample lists 150,000 to 200,000 clones, 79% seen once, with under 0.75% in the top ten. Sequencing was done on a sample of PBMCs. Every receptor here comes from a woman aged 40 to 50 in good health and CMV-seronegative.

The V gene is TRBV6-1, the J gene TRBJ2-7; TRBD1 is a possible D gene (5 bases). V lost 8 bases and J lost 6, with 17 bases in between. The CDR3 runs 13 residues. CDR1 and CDR2 (germline): MNHNS, SASEGT. As DNA, the CDR3 is TGTGCCAGCTCCCAACCGCGAAGGGGCGAGCAGTACTTC. As protein: CASSQPRRGEQYF.

J is TRBJ2-1 and V is TRBV5-1; 10 nucleotides line up with TRBD1. Germline CDR1 is SGHRS and CDR2 is YFSETQ. Germline trimming cut 4 bases from V and 4 bases from J; bases unmatched to any gene: 14. There are 18 residues in the CDR3. The CDR3 protein is CASSPLGLGTGAYNEQFF. The CDR3 DNA follows: TGCGCCAGCAGCCCCTTGGGTTTAGGGACAGGGGCGTACAATGAGCAGTTCTTC. The full variable domain, with the rest looked up from reference TRBV5-1 and TRBJ2-1, is KAGVTQTPRYLIKTRGQQVTLSCSPISGHRSVSWYQQTPGQGLQFLFEYFSETQRNKGNFPGRFSGRQFSNSRSEMNVSTLELGDSALYLCASSPLGLGTGAYNEQFFGPGTRLTVL.

The chain is built from TRBV5-4 and TRBJ1-6; TRBD1 matches 10 bases. V lost 5 bases, J lost 9 bases, and 11 bases stayed unmatched. The CDR3 runs 16 residues. CDR1 and CDR2 from the germline V gene are SGHNT and YYREEE (reference sequence). CDR3 protein: CASSRDRGLKVSPLHF. The CDR3 DNA follows: TGTGCCAGCAGTCGTGACAGGGGGCTAAAAGTTTCACCCCTCCACTTT.

V and J are TRBV29-1 and TRBJ2-1; 9 bases are a match to TRBD1. CDR1 and CDR2 from the germline V gene are SQVTM and ANQGSEA. This CDR3 spans 14 amino acids. V lost 6 bases, J lost 1 base, and 4 bases stayed unmatched. CDR3 sequence reads: CSVTGGESYNEQFF. The DNA of the CDR3 is TGCAGCGTGACAGGGGGAGAGTCCTACAATGAGCAGTTCTTC.

The chain is built from TRBV5-1 and TRBJ1-2, with D perhaps matching TRBD1 (6 bases). Germline V lookup: CDR1 SGHRS, CDR2 YFSETQ. The CDR3 covers 12 residues. The V end lost 4 bases, the J end lost 4 bases, and 8 bases lay between the germline ends. As DNA, the CDR3 is TGCGCCAGCAGCGTGGACAGCTATGGCTACACCTTC. The encoded protein is CASSVDSYGYTF. The full variable domain, its missing parts supplied by reference TRBV5-1 and TRBJ1-2, is KAGVTQTPRYLIKTRGQQVTLSCSPISGHRSVSWYQQTPGQGLQFLFEYFSETQRNKGNFPGRFSGRQFSNSRSEMNVSTLELGDSALYLCASSVDSYGYTFGSGTRLTVV.

J is TRBJ1-5 and V is TRBV28; 7 bases agree with TRBD1. The CDR3 has 13 amino acids. With 3 bases clipped from V and 15 bases from J, the junction kept 11 bases outside the gene matches. Germline V CDR1 and CDR2: MDHEN, SYDVKM. The chain's CDR3 is CASSFLGSEGAHF. The CDR3 DNA reads TGTGCCAGCAGTTTTCTCGGGAGTGAGGGGGCGCATTTT.

The chain recombines TRBV7-6 with TRBJ1-1, with D perhaps matching TRBD1 (5 bases). This CDR3 contains 13 residues. Germline V gene sequence: CDR1 SGHVS, CDR2 FNYEAQ. V dropped 5 bases and J dropped 3 bases, with 10 bases sitting between them. The CDR3 spells CASSVTEYTEAFF. CDR3 nucleotide sequence: TGTGCCAGCAGCGTGACAGAGTACACTGAAGCTTTCTTT.

This clone occurred a few times. This chain links TRBV6-5 with TRBJ1-5; a possible D gene is TRBD1 (6 bases). Germline V gene data show CDR1 as MNHEY and CDR2 as SVGAGI. The CDR3 consists of 15 residues. V was cut by 6 bases and J by 3 bases, with 15 bases left in between. CDR3 protein: CASSGQRGNNQPQHF. CDR3 nucleotides: TGTGCCAGCAGCGGACAGCGTGGGAACAATCAGCCCCAGCATTTT.

The V gene is TRBV6-5, the J gene TRBJ1-5; D uncertain. The length of the CDR3 is 14 residues. V dropped 7 bases and J dropped 0 bases, with 10 bases sitting between them. Germline CDR1 MNHEY, CDR2 SVGAGI. The CDR3 DNA follows: TGTGCCAGCAACCCAGTCAATAGCAATCAGCCCCAGCATTTT. Its translation is CASNPVNSNQPQHF.

The chain is built from TRBV10-2 and TRBJ1-2; 8 bases fit TRBD1. CDR3 size: 14 residues. The germline V gene encodes CDR1 WSHSY and CDR2 SAAADI. With V trimmed by 5 bases and J by 4 bases, 6 bases remained unmatched. CDR3 nucleotide sequence: TGCGCCAGCAGTTTAGCAGGGGGCGGCTATGGCTACACCTTC. Protein sequence: CASSLAGGGYGYTF.

CDR3 DNA sequence: TGTGCCAGCAGCGTAGCCGGCTCCTCGGGGGGGAAGCAGTACTTC. Its translation is CASSVAGSSGGKQYF. This chain joins TRBV9 and TRBJ2-7; 8 bases map to TRBD2. CDR3 length: 15 residues. Germline V lookup: CDR1 SGDLS, CDR2 YYNGEE. After removal of 0 bases from V and 8 bases from J, the junction contained 10 bases not matched to a gene.

V is TRBV28 and J is TRBJ2-1, with 9 bases aligning to TRBD2. The germline CDR1 and CDR2 sequences are MDHEN and SYDVKM. This CDR3 is 15 amino acids long. V shed 6 bases and J 9 bases; nucleotides not matched to a gene: 12. The CDR3 sequence is CASSPAPSGKGEQFF. The CDR3 DNA reads as TGTGCCAGCAGCCCGGCACCTAGCGGGAAGGGTGAGCAGTTCTTC.

CDR3 DNA: TGTGCCAGCAGTGAGGAGGCAGGCTCTGGGGCCAACGTCCTGACTTTC. It encodes CASSEEAGSGANVLTF. The chain recombines TRBV6-4 with TRBJ2-6, with D perhaps matching TRBD2 (5 bases). CDR3 length: 16 residues. V lost 3 bases and J 0 bases, leaving 9 bases between the germline ends. Per the germline V gene, CDR1 is MRHNA and CDR2 is SNTAGT.

Regarding this clone: Its ends do not fully match the called genes, so a read error is possible. The rearrangement joins TRBV6-5 to TRBJ2-1; possible D gene TRBD2, 6 bases. Germline-derived CDR1 and CDR2 are MNHEY and SVGAGI. This CDR3 has 11 residues. CDR3 sequence (DNA): TGTGCCAGCAGCAAAGGGACTGAGGAGTTCTTC. Its protein is CASSKGTEEFF.

This chain links TRBV6-1 with TRBJ1-5; 7 bases fit TRBD1. The V segment lost 6 bases and the J segment 4 bases; nucleotides outside the gene matches: 6. Germline assignment: CDR1 MNHNS and CDR2 SASEGT. The length of the CDR3 is 14 residues. The CDR3 nucleotides are TGTGCCAGCAGGAGGACAGGTTTTAATCAGCCCCAGCATTTT. Protein sequence: CASRRTGFNQPQHF.

The V gene is TRBV29-1, the J gene TRBJ2-1, with 7 bases that match TRBD2. V gave up 7 bases and J gave up 7 bases; unmatched junction bases: 7. CDR3 length: 12 residues. Per germline, CDR1 SQVTM and CDR2 ANQGSEA. The CDR3 DNA is TGCAGCGCTGGGCGGGAGAGGAATGAGCAGTTCTTC. It translates to CSAGRERNEQFF.

The chain has TRBV7-9 and TRBJ1-1; 9 bases map to TRBD1. Unmatched junction bases numbered 10, after V lost 6 bases and J lost 2 bases. This CDR3 is built from 16 residues. Germline-derived CDR1 and CDR2 are SEHNR and FQNEAQ (reference sequence). CDR3 DNA: TGTGCCAGCAGTCGCTACACAGGGGGCCCAAACACTGAAGCTTTCTTT. This translates into CASSRYTGGPNTEAFF.

V gene TRBV9 combines with J gene TRBJ2-3; TRBD1 is a possible D gene (5 bases). With 3 bases removed from V and 4 bases from J, the gap between germline ends came to 15 bases. Germline lookup yields CDR1 SGDLS and CDR2 YYNGEE. The CDR3 covers 15 residues. The CDR3 reads CASSEGAWGADTQYF. CDR3 DNA sequence: TGTGCCAGCAGCGAGGGTGCATGGGGCGCAGATACGCAGTATTTT. The whole variable domain, filled in from reference TRBV9 and TRBJ2-3, reads DSGVTQTPKHLITATGQRVTLRCSPRSGDLSVYWYQQSLDQGLQFLIQYYNGEERAKGNILERFSAQQFPDLHSELNLSSLELGDSALYFCASSEGAWGADTQYFGPGTRLTVL.

The chain recombines TRBV21-1 with TRBJ2-1; no DNA check was done on the table's D call, TRBD2. TRBV21-1 is a pseudogene locus. The CDR3 is made up of 22 amino acids. The CDR3 region is CASSTGEGGRIFPQNRYNEQFF. In DNA, the CDR3 is TGTGCCAGCAGCACTGGGGAGGGCGGGAGGATATTCCCACAAAACCGATACAATGAGCAGTTCTTC.

The table lists this clone with a count of one. The V and J genes are TRBV28 and TRBJ2-2; 9 nucleotides agree with TRBD2. V shed 4 bases, J shed 1 base, and the junction held 1 base outside the gene matches. CDR3 size: 15 residues. Germline values: CDR1 MDHEN, CDR2 SYDVKM. In DNA, the CDR3 is TGTGCCAGCAGTTCGCGGGGGGGGAACACCGGGGAGCTGTTTTTT. The encoded protein is CASSSRGGNTGELFF.

This clone was found a few times. The chain is built from TRBV5-1 and TRBJ1-1; D may be TRBD1 (5 bases). V was pared by 3 bases and J by 11 bases, with 14 bases between. The CDR3 runs to 12 residues. In germline, CDR1 is SGHRS, CDR2 YFSETQ. The CDR3 DNA is TGCGCCAGCAGCTCCACCGTCGGGGGGGCTTTCTTT. It specifies CASSSTVGGAFF.

The chain recombines TRBV30 with TRBJ1-1; TRBD1 might be the D (5 bases). V was pared by 1 base and J by 11 bases, with 17 bases between. Germline V gives CDR1 GTSNPN, CDR2 SVGIG (reference sequence). This CDR3 has 13 amino acids. The CDR3 spells CAWSAETAGRAFF. CDR3 in DNA: TGTGCCTGGAGTGCGGAAACTGCAGGGAGGGCTTTCTTT. Complete variable domain (other parts from reference TRBV30 and TRBJ1-1): SQTIHQWPATLVQPVGSPLSLECTVEGTSNPNLYWYRQAAGRGLQLLFYSVGIGQISSEVPQNLSASRPQDRQFILSSKKLLLSDSGFYLCAWSAETAGRAFFGQGTRLTVV.

The chain links TRBV5-1 to TRBJ1-4, with a weak D call TRBD1 (6 bases). The CDR3 is 14 residues long. The germline V gene has CDR1 SGHRS and CDR2 YFSETQ. V was pared by 0 bases and J by 4 bases, with 7 bases between. This CDR3 reads CASSLGGLNEKLFF. CDR3 DNA: TGCGCCAGCAGCTTGGGGGGGCTTAATGAAAAACTGTTTTTT. The entire variable domain, with the rest obtained from reference TRBV5-1 and TRBJ1-4, is as follows: KAGVTQTPRYLIKTRGQQVTLSCSPISGHRSVSWYQQTPGQGLQFLFEYFSETQRNKGNFPGRFSGRQFSNSRSEMNVSTLELGDSALYLCASSLGGLNEKLFFGSGTQLSVL.

This clone came up a few times. The chain recombines TRBV19 with TRBJ2-2; 14 bases map to TRBD2. This CDR3 is 17 amino acids long. Germline V gene sequence: CDR1 LNHDA, CDR2 SQIVND (reference sequence). J gave up 7 bases and V 5 bases, and 9 bases lay outside the gene matches. The CDR3 nucleotides read TGTGCCAGTAGTCGTCCCCGACTAGCGGGAGGGGGCGGGGAGCTGTTTTTT. It yields the protein CASSRPRLAGGGGELFF.